Shown below are 11 T cell receptor beta chains from a single sample sequenced in a study of blood T cell repertoires in COVID-19. Using immunoSEQ multiplex PCR, the repertoire was profiled, and TCRdb retains in-frame clones only, with some absent. The table has roughly 130,000 clones, about four fifths seen once. Sequences were obtained from peripheral blood. Source of these receptors: a woman aged 80 or over with acute or convalescent COVID-19.

The chain carries TRBV5-1 and TRBJ2-5, with D perhaps matching TRBD1 (5 bases). Germline CDR1 reads SGHRS; CDR2 reads YFSETQ. V was pared by 5 bases and J by 1 base, with 9 bases between. The CDR3 is 13 amino acids. The CDR3 DNA sequence: TGCGCCAGCAGTCAGGGCTCCCAAGAGACCCAGTACTTC. Encoded protein: CASSQGSQETQYF.

The chain recombines TRBV5-1 with TRBJ1-2; 7 bases are shared with TRBD1. Trimming cost V 0 bases and J 8 bases; bases outside gene matches: 16. Germline values: CDR1 SGHRS, CDR2 YFSETQ. This CDR3 is 17 amino acids long. The DNA for the CDR3 is TGCGCCAGCAGCTTGGAGGCCGGGACAGTAAATCGAGGGGGCTACACCTTC. Protein product: CASSLEAGTVNRGGYTF.

The chain joins TRBV5-1 to TRBJ1-3, with D unresolved. The germline V gene has CDR1 SGHRS and CDR2 YFSETQ. The germline V and J ends were trimmed by 0 bases and 1 base, with 8 bases remaining between them. This CDR3 region has 15 residues. This CDR3 is CASSLDNRSGNTIYF. CDR3 nucleotide sequence: TGCGCCAGCAGCTTGGACAACCGATCTGGAAACACCATATATTTT.

The genes are TRBV6-6 and TRBJ1-5; perhaps TRBD1 as D (5 bases). Germline V lookup: CDR1 MNHNY, CDR2 SVGAGI (reference sequence). Trimming removed 6 bases at V and 9 bases at J, with 15 bases between. CDR3 length: 13 amino acids. The DNA of the CDR3 is TGTGCCAGCAGAACGGGGGGAATCGGGCCCCAGCATTTT. This sequence encodes CASRTGGIGPQHF.

The chain couples TRBV6-5 to TRBJ2-5, with unresolved D. Trimming left V 5 bases short and J 5 bases short, with 6 bases between. This CDR3 region has 11 residues. Germline lookup yields CDR1 MNHEY and CDR2 SVGAGI. The CDR3 nucleotides read TGTGCCAGCAGTCCCGGGGAGACCCAGTACTTC. Its translation: CASSPGETQYF.

The chain employs TRBV19 and TRBJ2-1; D perhaps matches TRBD2 (5 bases). V was shortened by 7 bases and J by 6 bases, with 13 bases between the two germline ends. The CDR3 consists of 13 residues. CDR1 LNHDA and CDR2 SQIVND come from the germline V gene (reference sequence). The CDR3 spells CASKGGLGNEQFF. Written as DNA, the CDR3 is TGTGCCAGTAAAGGAGGATTGGGCAATGAGCAGTTCTTC.

The chain joins TRBV11-3 to TRBJ2-2; 13 bases map to TRBD2. In germline, CDR1 is SGHNT, CDR2 YENEEA. V was pared by 6 bases and J by 5 bases, with 12 bases of the junction left unmatched. The CDR3 has 18 residues. The CDR3 protein is CASSLDTRLAGGTGELFF. CDR3 DNA sequence: TGTGCCAGCAGTCTCGATACCCGACTAGCGGGGGGTACCGGGGAGCTGTTTTTT. Variable domain in full (rest from reference TRBV11-3 and TRBJ2-2): EAGVVQSPRYKIIEKKQPVAFWCNPISGHNTLYWYLQNLGQGPELLIRYENEEAVDDSQLPKDRFSAERLKGVDSTLKIQPAELGDSAVYLCASSLDTRLAGGTGELFFGEGSRLTVL.

The chain links TRBV5-4 to TRBJ1-1; D gene uncertain. V gave up 0 bases and J gave up 1 base, with 4 bases separating them. Germline CDR1 reads SGHNT; CDR2 reads YYREEE (reference sequence). The CDR3 consists of 13 residues. CDR3 DNA sequence: TGTGCCAGCAGCTTGGCCAAGAACACTGAAGCTTTCTTT. It yields the protein CASSLAKNTEAFF.

The chain couples TRBV7-3 to TRBJ2-5; 7 positions agree with TRBD2. CDR1 and CDR2 from the germline V gene are SGHTA and FQGTGA. V shed 2 bases and J 5 bases; nucleotides not matched to a gene: 8. This CDR3 spans 15 amino acids. DNA for the CDR3: TGTGCCAGCAGCTTAGGACTAGGATTTGGCGAGACCCAGTACTTC. Protein: CASSLGLGFGETQYF.

The chain carries TRBV7-2 and TRBJ1-2; 7 bases fit TRBD1. Germline V gene sequence: CDR1 SGHTA, CDR2 FQGNSA. This CDR3 contains 14 residues. V trimming: 5 bases; J trimming: 4 bases; junction bases outside the gene matches: 7. This chain's CDR3 is CASSPRTGLYGYTF. The CDR3 DNA follows: TGTGCCAGCAGCCCCCGGACAGGCCTCTATGGCTACACCTTC.

The DNA of the CDR3 is TGTGCCAGCAGCCAGAGCGTCGGAGGACAAGAGACCCAGTACTTC. This translates into CASSQSVGGQETQYF. This chain uses TRBV3-1 (or the pseudogene TRBV3-2) with TRBJ2-5, with D perhaps TRBD2 (5 bases). V shed 3 bases and J shed 2 bases, with 13 bases lying between them. Germline lookup yields CDR1 LGHDT and CDR2 YNNKEL (reference sequence). CDR3 size: 15 residues.